This T cell receptor beta chain was sequenced in a study of B cell selection in AIRE deficiency. Study results and caveats: Only TCRbeta was sequenced; 35% to 40% of shared healthy Treg sequences appeared in Tconv. In TCRBV usage, CDR3 length and diversity, patient Tconv and Treg cells matched healthy donors.

Measured with immunoSEQ multiplex PCR; TCRdb has only the in-frame clones, and not every one. Here the sample spans roughly 24,000 clones, 92% being singletons. A note on this clone: Its target is unknown. At one boundary the junction diverges from the germline segment, which might be a read error.

Regulatory T cells were sorted as CD4+CD25hiCD127low/negative cells. The CDR3 loop spans 15 amino acids. Per the germline V gene, CDR1 is SGHRS and CDR2 is YFSETQ. The chain uses TRBV5-1 and TRBJ2-5; 9 bases match TRBD2. The DNA end is a closer match to TRBJ2-7, so the J assignment may be wrong. This TCR was recovered from a human donor in good health. Sequenced: CD4+CD25+ Tregs sorted from PBMCs. The CDR3 loop reads CASSLASGNSYEQYF. As DNA, the CDR3 is TGTGCCAGCAGCTTGGCTAGCGGGAACTCCTACGAGCAGTACTTC.